This is a list of T cell receptor beta chains from one sample in a study of T-cell reconstitution after alpha-beta-depleted transplantation in children. TCRdb called the PCR reads again in MiXCR, with one record for every CDR3 protein. The data show around 87,000 distinct CDR3 sequences, approximately 9.2% seen once. The sample here was PBMCs from the stem cell graft donor, taken from the stem cell graft. The receptors were gathered from a human donor who donated a stem cell graft to a child with congenital amegakaryocytic thrombocytopenia. The CDR3 runs from the conserved cysteine through the conserved F or W. D genes are given only for firm matches. Rows may omit the clone size; those that give it use once, few, many or a size class.

d_gene: NA; abundance: many; len: 10; j_gene: TRBJ1-1; v_gene: TRBV24-1; CDR3aa: CATSEPGAFF; CDR3nt: TGTGCCACCAGTGAGCCCGGGGCTTTCTTT
d_gene: NA; abundance: few; len: 17; j_gene: TRBJ2-7; v_gene: TRBV20-1; CDR3aa: CSARSARVITTSYEQYF; CDR3nt: TGCAGTGCTAGGAGCGCCCGGGTTATTACTACCTCCTACGAGCAGTACTTC
d_gene: NA; abundance: many; len: 15; j_gene: TRBJ2-1; v_gene: TRBV20-1; CDR3aa: CSASKGGGAPNEQFF; CDR3nt: TGCAGTGCTAGTAAAGGGGGGGGGGCGCCCAATGAGCAGTTCTTC
d_gene: NA; abundance: many; len: 13; j_gene: TRBJ1-1; v_gene: TRBV2; CDR3aa: CASSEPLGVAAFF; CDR3nt: TGTGCCAGCAGTGAGCCCCTCGGGGTGGCAGCTTTCTTT
d_gene: TRBD1; abundance: many; len: 15; j_gene: TRBJ1-1; v_gene: TRBV5-1; CDR3aa: CASWAQGAENTEAFF; CDR3nt: TGCGCCAGCTGGGCACAGGGGGCTGAAAACACTGAAGCTTTCTTT
d_gene: TRBD2; abundance: many; len: 18; j_gene: TRBJ2-1; v_gene: TRBV11-2; CDR3aa: CASSLDLAGGPLYNEQFF; CDR3nt: TGTGCCAGCAGCTTAGACCTAGCGGGAGGCCCTCTATACAATGAGCAGTTCTTC
d_gene: TRBD2; abundance: NA; len: 16; j_gene: TRBJ2-7; v_gene: TRBV12-3/TRBV12-4; CDR3aa: CASSSRTSGPTYEQYF; CDR3nt: TGTGCCAGCAGTTCCAGGACTAGCGGGCCTACCTACGAGCAGTACTTC
d_gene: NA; abundance: many; len: 10; j_gene: TRBJ2-1; v_gene: TRBV20-1; CDR3aa: CSVESSEQFF; CDR3nt: TGCAGTGTTGAAAGTAGTGAGCAGTTCTTC
d_gene: NA; abundance: many; len: 15; j_gene: TRBJ1-1; v_gene: TRBV5-1; CDR3aa: CASSLDGQPETEAFF; CDR3nt: TGCGCCAGCAGCTTGGACGGACAGCCCGAAACTGAAGCTTTCTTT
d_gene: NA; abundance: many; len: 13; j_gene: TRBJ2-3; v_gene: TRBV5-1; CDR3aa: CASSLAGADTQYF; CDR3nt: TGCGCCAGCAGCTTGGCGGGGGCAGATACGCAGTATTTT
d_gene: NA; abundance: many; len: 14; j_gene: TRBJ1-1; v_gene: TRBV25-1; CDR3aa: CASSESGSRVGAFF; CDR3nt: TGTGCCAGCAGTGAATCGGGTAGTAGGGTAGGAGCTTTCTTT
d_gene: NA; abundance: many; len: 14; j_gene: TRBJ1-5; v_gene: TRBV12-3/TRBV12-4; CDR3aa: CASSIAMTGQPQHF; CDR3nt: TGTGCCAGCAGTATCGCGATGACGGGACAGCCCCAGCATTTT
d_gene: NA; abundance: many; len: 15; j_gene: TRBJ2-7; v_gene: TRBV20-1; CDR3aa: CSAIGPLTGAYEQYF; CDR3nt: TGCAGTGCTATCGGGCCCTTAACGGGCGCCTACGAGCAGTACTTC
d_gene: TRBD1; abundance: many; len: 15; j_gene: TRBJ2-2; v_gene: TRBV12-3/TRBV12-4; CDR3aa: CASRTGGAGTGELFF; CDR3nt: TGTGCCAGCAGGACAGGGGGCGCGGGCACCGGGGAGCTGTTTTTT
d_gene: NA; abundance: many; len: 16; j_gene: TRBJ1-5; v_gene: TRBV21-1; CDR3aa: CASSKNTGTSNQPQHF; CDR3nt: TGTGCCAGCAGCAAAAATACGGGCACCAGCAATCAGCCCCAGCATTTT
d_gene: NA; abundance: NA; len: 14; j_gene: TRBJ2-5; v_gene: TRBV5-1; CDR3aa: CASSAQEGEETQYF; CDR3nt: TGCGCCAGCAGTGCCCAAGAGGGAGAAGAGACCCAGTACTTC
d_gene: NA; abundance: NA; len: 13; j_gene: TRBJ1-1; v_gene: TRBV5-1; CDR3aa: CASSSDSYTEAFF; CDR3nt: TGCGCCAGCAGCTCTGACAGTTACACTGAAGCTTTCTTT
d_gene: NA; abundance: many; len: 18; j_gene: TRBJ1-1; v_gene: TRBV20-1; CDR3aa: CSARGMTQGNARNTEAFF; CDR3nt: TGCAGTGCTAGAGGGATGACACAGGGTAATGCACGGAACACTGAAGCTTTCTTT
d_gene: NA; abundance: few; len: 10; j_gene: TRBJ2-5; v_gene: TRBV7-8; CDR3aa: CASIRETQYF; CDR3nt: TGTGCCAGTATTAGAGAGACCCAGTACTTC
d_gene: NA; abundance: once; len: 13; j_gene: TRBJ2-1; v_gene: TRBV29-1; CDR3aa: CSVERTGHNEQFF; CDR3nt: TGCAGCGTGGAGCGGACCGGCCACAATGAGCAGTTCTTC
d_gene: NA; abundance: many; len: 13; j_gene: TRBJ1-1; v_gene: TRBV20-1; CDR3aa: CSARDPANTEAFF; CDR3nt: TGCAGTGCTAGAGACCCGGCGAACACTGAAGCTTTCTTT
d_gene: NA; abundance: many; len: 13; j_gene: TRBJ2-5; v_gene: TRBV29-1; CDR3aa: CSAALGTEETQYF; CDR3nt: TGCAGCGCGGCCTTGGGCACAGAAGAGACCCAGTACTTC
d_gene: NA; abundance: many; len: 16; j_gene: TRBJ1-1; v_gene: TRBV5-1; CDR3aa: CASSSLTGQTRTEAFF; CDR3nt: TGCGCCAGCAGCTCCTTGACAGGTCAAACAAGGACTGAAGCTTTCTTT
d_gene: TRBD1; abundance: many; len: 15; j_gene: TRBJ1-2; v_gene: TRBV5-1; CDR3aa: CASSLVGQGARGYTF; CDR3nt: TGCGCCAGCAGCTTGGTTGGGCAGGGGGCGCGAGGCTACACCTTC
d_gene: NA; abundance: many; len: 14; j_gene: TRBJ2-7; v_gene: TRBV20-1; CDR3aa: CSARDPSGPDEQYF; CDR3nt: TGCAGTGCTAGAGACCCATCCGGTCCGGACGAGCAGTACTTC
d_gene: NA; abundance: many; len: 14; j_gene: TRBJ2-5; v_gene: TRBV28; CDR3aa: CASSYGQIQETQYF; CDR3nt: TGTGCCAGCAGTTACGGACAGATCCAAGAGACCCAGTACTTC
d_gene: NA; abundance: NA; len: 13; j_gene: TRBJ1-5; v_gene: TRBV5-5; CDR3aa: CASSLADHQPQHF; CDR3nt: TGTGCCAGCAGCTTGGCCGATCATCAGCCCCAGCATTTT
d_gene: NA; abundance: many; len: 14; j_gene: TRBJ2-7; v_gene: TRBV7-8; CDR3aa: CASSQRQTAYEQYF; CDR3nt: TGTGCCAGCAGCCAACGACAGACAGCGTACGAGCAGTACTTC
d_gene: TRBD2; abundance: many; len: 15; j_gene: TRBJ2-7; v_gene: TRBV7-2; CDR3aa: CASSSMAGTSVEQYF; CDR3nt: TGTGCCAGCAGCTCGATGGCCGGGACTAGTGTCGAGCAGTACTTC
d_gene: TRBD1; abundance: many; len: 14; j_gene: TRBJ2-2; v_gene: TRBV10-3; CDR3aa: CAISTGGDTGELFF; CDR3nt: TGTGCCATCAGTACAGGGGGAGACACCGGGGAGCTGTTTTTT
d_gene: NA; abundance: many; len: 13; j_gene: TRBJ2-5; v_gene: TRBV6-5; CDR3aa: CASSLGGLETQYF; CDR3nt: TGTGCCAGCAGTCTCGGAGGTCTGGAGACCCAGTACTTC
d_gene: NA; abundance: many; len: 13; j_gene: TRBJ2-1; v_gene: TRBV11-2; CDR3aa: CASSLNSYNEQFF; CDR3nt: TGTGCCAGCAGCTTAAACTCCTACAATGAGCAGTTCTTC
d_gene: NA; abundance: few; len: 13; j_gene: TRBJ2-3; v_gene: TRBV30; CDR3aa: CAWSKGSADTQYF; CDR3nt: TGTGCCTGGAGTAAAGGGAGCGCAGATACGCAGTATTTT
d_gene: TRBD1; abundance: many; len: 13; j_gene: TRBJ2-3; v_gene: TRBV7-7; CDR3aa: CASSSYRGDTQYF; CDR3nt: TGTGCCAGCAGCTCTTACAGGGGAGATACGCAGTATTTT
d_gene: TRBD2; abundance: once; len: 14; j_gene: TRBJ2-7; v_gene: TRBV20-1; CDR3aa: CSARGGSGGDEQYF; CDR3nt: TGCAGTGCTAGAGGGGGGAGCGGGGGTGACGAGCAGTACTTC
d_gene: NA; abundance: NA; len: 14; j_gene: TRBJ2-6; v_gene: TRBV11-3; CDR3aa: CASSRSSGANVLTF; CDR3nt: TGTGCCAGCAGCCGGTCCTCTGGGGCCAACGTCCTGACTTTC
d_gene: NA; abundance: many; len: 14; j_gene: TRBJ2-1; v_gene: TRBV15; CDR3aa: CATSAMRGANEQFF; CDR3nt: TGTGCCACCAGCGCCATGAGAGGGGCCAATGAGCAGTTCTTC
d_gene: NA; abundance: many; len: 15; j_gene: TRBJ1-6; v_gene: TRBV20-1; CDR3aa: CSASTGRSFNSPLHF; CDR3nt: TGCAGTGCTAGTACAGGGAGATCATTTAATTCACCCCTCCACTTT
d_gene: NA; abundance: many; len: 15; j_gene: TRBJ2-7; v_gene: TRBV5-1; CDR3aa: CASSLGALGSYEQYF; CDR3nt: TGCGCCAGCAGCTTGGGGGCGCTTGGATCCTACGAGCAGTACTTC
d_gene: TRBD1; abundance: many; len: 13; j_gene: TRBJ1-1; v_gene: TRBV6-6; CDR3aa: CASTYDRAIEAFF; CDR3nt: TGTGCCAGCACATACGACAGGGCAATTGAAGCTTTCTTT
d_gene: NA; abundance: few; len: 15; j_gene: TRBJ2-3; v_gene: TRBV11-1; CDR3aa: CASSLDVQNTDTQYF; CDR3nt: TGTGCCAGCAGCTTAGATGTCCAAAACACAGATACGCAGTATTTT
d_gene: NA; abundance: NA; len: 15; j_gene: TRBJ2-5; v_gene: TRBV5-1; CDR3aa: CASSLEGRFQETQYF; CDR3nt: TGCGCCAGCAGCTTGGAGGGACGTTTCCAAGAGACCCAGTACTTC
d_gene: NA; abundance: many; len: 14; j_gene: TRBJ1-6; v_gene: TRBV10-3; CDR3aa: CAISEEGGHSPLHF; CDR3nt: TGTGCCATCAGTGAGGAGGGAGGGCACTCACCCCTCCACTTT
d_gene: NA; abundance: NA; len: 14; j_gene: TRBJ2-1; v_gene: TRBV20-1; CDR3aa: CSARGPNSYNEQFF; CDR3nt: TGCAGTGCTAGAGGCCCAAACTCCTACAATGAGCAGTTCTTC
d_gene: NA; abundance: many; len: 14; j_gene: TRBJ1-1; v_gene: TRBV5-1; CDR3aa: CASSLWGGNTEAFF; CDR3nt: TGCGCCAGCAGCTTGTGGGGAGGGAACACTGAAGCTTTCTTT
d_gene: TRBD1; abundance: NA; len: 15; j_gene: TRBJ1-6; v_gene: TRBV6-1; CDR3aa: CASSLGTGNNSPLHF; CDR3nt: TGTGCCAGCAGCCTAGGGACAGGGAATAATTCACCCCTCCACTTT
d_gene: NA; abundance: many; len: 16; j_gene: TRBJ2-2; v_gene: TRBV5-1; CDR3aa: CASSLAPRPGTGELFF; CDR3nt: TGCGCCAGCAGCTTGGCGCCGCGCCCGGGCACCGGGGAGCTGTTTTTT
d_gene: NA; abundance: many; len: 16; j_gene: TRBJ1-1; v_gene: TRBV20-1; CDR3aa: CSARGGGGIGGTEAFF; CDR3nt: TGCAGTGCTAGAGGTGGGGGAGGGATTGGGGGCACTGAAGCTTTCTTT
d_gene: NA; abundance: many; len: 13; j_gene: TRBJ2-5; v_gene: TRBV9; CDR3aa: CASSPGQWETQYF; CDR3nt: TGTGCCAGCAGCCCAGGGCAGTGGGAGACCCAGTACTTC
d_gene: NA; abundance: many; len: 14; j_gene: TRBJ1-5; v_gene: TRBV12-3/TRBV12-4; CDR3aa: CASSFRSTNQPQHF; CDR3nt: TGTGCCAGCAGTTTTCGCAGCACAAATCAGCCCCAGCATTTT
d_gene: NA; abundance: NA; len: 15; j_gene: TRBJ2-7; v_gene: TRBV4-1; CDR3aa: CAGSQEWRGSYEQYF; CDR3nt: TGCGCCGGCAGCCAAGAATGGAGGGGCTCCTACGAGCAGTACTTC
d_gene: NA; abundance: many; len: 12; j_gene: TRBJ1-1; v_gene: TRBV5-1; CDR3aa: CASSLSGSEAFF; CDR3nt: TGCGCCAGCAGCTTGTCGGGTTCTGAAGCTTTCTTT
d_gene: NA; abundance: many; len: 15; j_gene: TRBJ1-2; v_gene: TRBV27; CDR3aa: CASGGTMRQSYGYTF; CDR3nt: TGTGCCAGTGGGGGAACGATGCGACAGAGCTATGGCTACACCTTC
d_gene: TRBD1; abundance: many; len: 15; j_gene: TRBJ2-7; v_gene: TRBV5-5; CDR3aa: CASSWDRGGGYEQYF; CDR3nt: TGTGCCAGCAGCTGGGACAGGGGCGGTGGGTACGAGCAGTACTTC
d_gene: TRBD1; abundance: many; len: 15; j_gene: TRBJ2-1; v_gene: TRBV7-9; CDR3aa: CASSFRTGGSNEQFF; CDR3nt: TGTGCCAGCAGCTTTCGGACAGGGGGGAGCAATGAGCAGTTCTTC